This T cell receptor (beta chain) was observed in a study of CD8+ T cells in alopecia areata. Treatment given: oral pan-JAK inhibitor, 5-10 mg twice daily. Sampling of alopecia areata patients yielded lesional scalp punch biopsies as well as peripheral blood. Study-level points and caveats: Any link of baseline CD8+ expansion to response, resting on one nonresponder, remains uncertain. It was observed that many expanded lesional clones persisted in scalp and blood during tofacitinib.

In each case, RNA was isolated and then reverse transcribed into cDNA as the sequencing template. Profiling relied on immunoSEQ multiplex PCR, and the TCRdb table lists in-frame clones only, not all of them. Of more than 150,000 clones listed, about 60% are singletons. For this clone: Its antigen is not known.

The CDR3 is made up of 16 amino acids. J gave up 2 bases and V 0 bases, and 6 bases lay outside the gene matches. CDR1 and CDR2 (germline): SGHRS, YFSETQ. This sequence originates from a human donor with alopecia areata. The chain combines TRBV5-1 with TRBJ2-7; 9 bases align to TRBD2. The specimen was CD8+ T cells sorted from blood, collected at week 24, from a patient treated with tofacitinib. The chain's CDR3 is CASSLADGGGAYEQYF. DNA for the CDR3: TGCGCCAGCAGCTTGGCGGATGGCGGGGGGGCCTACGAGCAGTACTTC.